Below are 30 T cell receptor beta chains sequenced from a single sample in a study of T cell responses to AZD1222 COVID-19 vaccine. Repertoires were generated with immunoSEQ multiplex PCR, while TCRdb's copy carries only in-frame clones and drops some. Of roughly 250,000 clones listed, approximately 93% are singletons. The sample in question was peripheral blood, obtained on day 0 of AZD1222 vaccination. The receptors originated from an adult in good health.

The rearrangement joins TRBV28 to TRBJ1-1; a weak D match, TRBD1 (6 bases). The CDR3 length is 16 residues. Germline V gene lookup returns CDR1 MDHEN and CDR2 SYDVKM. V was clipped by 5 bases and J by 4 bases, with 20 bases between them. The CDR3 loop reads CASSGGGQPGATEAFF. The CDR3 DNA reads as TGTGCCAGCAGTGGTGGAGGACAGCCAGGGGCCACTGAAGCTTTCTTT. Variable domain in full (rest from reference TRBV28 and TRBJ1-1): DVKVTQSSRYLVKRTGEKVFLECVQDMDHENMFWYRQDPGLGLRLIYFSYDVKMKEKGDIPEGYSVSREKKERFSLILESASTNQTSMYLCASSGGGQPGATEAFFGQGTRLTVV.

A note on this clone: Additional DNA sequences in this sample encode the identical CDR3. The chain has TRBV11-2 and TRBJ2-7, with D possibly called TRBD1 or TRBD2 (5 bases each). Trimming removed 4 bases at V and 0 bases at J, with 13 bases between. Germline lookup yields CDR1 SGHAT and CDR2 FQNNGV. This CDR3 spans 15 amino acids. The chain's CDR3 is CASSSYRGSSYEQYF. CDR3 bases: TGTGCCAGCAGCTCCTACCGGGGCAGCTCCTACGAGCAGTACTTC.

V and J are TRBV3-1 (or the pseudogene TRBV3-2) and TRBJ1-3, with 9 bases matching TRBD1. The junction had 4 bases not matched to a gene; V was cut back by 6 bases and J by 7 bases. Looked up from germline, CDR1 is LGHDT and CDR2 is YNNKEL (reference sequence). CDR3 length: 13 residues. DNA for the CDR3: TGTGCCAGCAGGGGACAGGGAGGTAACACCATATATTTT. Its translation is CASRGQGGNTIYF.

The chain couples TRBV5-1 to TRBJ1-1; D call uncertain. Trimming took off 4 bases at V and 6 bases at J, with 16 bases between the two ends. The CDR3 totals 14 residues. Germline CDR1 reads SGHRS; CDR2 reads YFSETQ. The CDR3 DNA follows: TGCGCCAGCAGCGCCCAAGGAGGGTCGGCTGAAGCTTTCTTT. This encodes CASSAQGGSAEAFF.

The rearrangement joins TRBV4-3 to TRBJ2-7; TRBD2 agrees at 8 bases. The V and J ends lost 0 bases and 6 bases, in that order; junction bases with no gene match: 13. Germline CDR1 and CDR2: LGHNA and YSLEER. This CDR3 spans 17 amino acids. The CDR3 nucleotides are TGCGCCAGCAGCCAAGATCCCGCCGGGACTAGAGTTGGCGAGCAGTACTTC. It codes for CASSQDPAGTRVGEQYF.

The chain uses TRBV12-2 and TRBJ1-5; the table gives TRBD1 as D, unverified against the DNA. TRBV12-2 represents a pseudogene. The CDR3 runs 13 residues. CDR3 sequence reads: CASRSAGCQPQHF. The CDR3 DNA reads as TGTGCAAGTCGCTCGGCAGGGTGTCAGCCCCAGCATTTT.

The rearrangement links TRBV18 to TRBJ1-3; D is uncertain. Germline CDR1 is KGHSH and CDR2 is LQKENI. The CDR3 sequence is 14 residues long. Trimming pared 2 bases from V and 3 bases from J, leaving 8 bases between. CDR3 sequence reads: CASSPRVRGNTIYF. CDR3 nucleotide sequence: TGTGCCAGCTCACCAAGGGTTCGTGGAAACACCATATATTTT.

The chain recombines TRBV12-3 or TRBV12-4 with TRBJ2-2, with D perhaps TRBD1 or TRBD2 (5 bases each). Deletions cut 1 base from V and 5 bases from J, with 5 bases between. CDR3 length: 13 amino acids. CDR3 DNA: TGTGCCAGCAGTTTAGGGGGGACCGGGGAGCTGTTTTTT. Protein product: CASSLGGTGELFF.

This clone was observed once. J is TRBJ2-7 and V is TRBV30; D might be TRBD2 (6 bases). This CDR3 region has 14 residues. Trimming removed 4 bases from V and 4 bases from J, with 17 bases in between. Germline lookup yields CDR1 GTSNPN and CDR2 SVGIG (reference sequence). The CDR3, as DNA: TGTGCCTGGACGCGGGACTTCCCCGGGTACGAGCAGTACTTC. Protein sequence: CAWTRDFPGYEQYF.

V gene TRBV5-1 combines with J gene TRBJ2-1; D not certain. V lost 2 bases and J 4 bases, leaving 13 bases between the germline ends. Germline loops: CDR1 SGHRS, CDR2 YFSETQ. This CDR3 spans 15 amino acids. This chain's CDR3 is CASSLLFGQYNEQFF. In DNA form, the CDR3 reads TGCGCCAGCAGCTTACTATTCGGCCAATACAATGAGCAGTTCTTC. The entire variable domain, with the rest obtained from reference TRBV5-1 and TRBJ2-1, is as follows: KAGVTQTPRYLIKTRGQQVTLSCSPISGHRSVSWYQQTPGQGLQFLFEYFSETQRNKGNFPGRFSGRQFSNSRSEMNVSTLELGDSALYLCASSLLFGQYNEQFFGPGTRLTVL.

The chain has TRBV4-1 and TRBJ2-4; TRBD2 aligns across 9 bases. CDR3 length: 16 residues. Losses at the gene ends were 4 bases for V and 1 base for J; bases not matched to a gene: 5. Per germline, CDR1 MGHRA and CDR2 YSYEKL. CDR3 DNA sequence: TGCGCCAGCAGCCTGGGACTAGCACAGGCCAAAAACATTCAGTACTTC. Translation gives CASSLGLAQAKNIQYF.

In this sample, this clone turned up once. The gene calls are TRBV2 and TRBJ1-4, with 7 bases aligning to TRBD1. CDR3 length: 13 residues. Germline V gene sequence: CDR1 SNHLY, CDR2 FYNNEI. With 7 bases clipped from V and 6 bases from J, the junction kept 5 bases outside the gene matches. CDR3 in amino acids: CASTPGQHEKLFF. For the CDR3, the DNA is TGTGCCAGCACCCCGGGACAGCATGAAAAACTGTTTTTT.

The chain is built from TRBV5-1 and TRBJ2-1; D not certain. V lost 0 bases and J lost 2, with 9 bases in between. CDR3 length: 15 residues. Looked up from germline, CDR1 is SGHRS and CDR2 is YFSETQ. This CDR3 reads CASSLEVGTYNEQFF. The CDR3 nucleotides read TGCGCCAGCAGCTTGGAGGTGGGTACCTACAATGAGCAGTTCTTC.

The chain couples TRBV4-2 to TRBJ1-4; no reliable D call. V lost 0 bases and J lost 0, with 14 bases in between. Germline-derived CDR1 and CDR2 are LGHNA and YNFKEQ. This CDR3 is 18 amino acids long. CDR3 in DNA: TGTGCCAGCAGCCAAGAGCGCGCACGGGCTACAACTAATGAAAAACTGTTTTTT. Its protein product is CASSQERARATTNEKLFF.

This chain connects TRBV18 to TRBJ2-1; 15 bases are a match to TRBD2. The germline V gene has CDR1 KGHSH and CDR2 LQKENI. This CDR3 region has 16 residues. Unmatched junction bases numbered 1, after V lost 3 bases and J lost 4 bases. CDR3 region: CASSPGLAGGYNEQFF. The CDR3 DNA reads TGTGCCAGCTCACCTGGACTAGCGGGGGGGTACAATGAGCAGTTCTTC.

This clone occurred once. This chain uses TRBV28 with TRBJ2-3; D gene ambiguous. The V end was cut by 4 bases, the J end by 4 bases, with 12 bases between. CDR1 MDHEN and CDR2 SYDVKM come from the germline V gene. The CDR3 is 14 residues long. CDR3 in DNA: TGTGCCAGCAGTTCCGGCCAAATGTCAGATACGCAGTATTTT. It codes for CASSSGQMSDTQYF. The full variable domain, in which reference TRBV28 and TRBJ2-3 provide the parts outside the CDR3, is DVKVTQSSRYLVKRTGEKVFLECVQDMDHENMFWYRQDPGLGLRLIYFSYDVKMKEKGDIPEGYSVSREKKERFSLILESASTNQTSMYLCASSSGQMSDTQYFGPGTRLTVL.

This rearrangement joins TRBV6-5 to TRBJ2-1, with 14 positions matching TRBD2. Germline CDR1 MNHEY, CDR2 SVGAGI. The junction had 3 bases not matched to a gene; V was cut back by 4 bases and J by 4 bases. The CDR3 extends over 16 amino acids. The CDR3 bases are TGTGCCAGCAGTTTGGGACTAGCGGGGGTTTACAATGAGCAGTTCTTC. It specifies CASSLGLAGVYNEQFF.

The chain joins TRBV19 to TRBJ1-2; D not certain. The CDR3 loop spans 13 amino acids. V lost 7 bases, J lost 10 bases, and 19 bases lay in between. CDR1 is LNHDA, CDR2 SQIVND, per germline (reference sequence). The CDR3 bases are TGTGCCAGTACCTCGGTCGGTGGCGGGATCTACACCTTC. It is translated as CASTSVGGGIYTF. Variable domain in full (rest from reference TRBV19 and TRBJ1-2): DGGITQSPKYLFRKEGQNVTLSCEQNLNHDAMYWYRQDPGQGLRLIYYSQIVNDFQKGDIAEGYSVSREKKESFPLTVTSAQKNPTAFYLCASTSVGGGIYTFGSGTRLTVV.

This sequence joins TRBV6-6 and TRBJ2-5; D is possibly TRBD1 or TRBD2 (6 bases each). This CDR3 has 11 amino acids. Germline lookup yields CDR1 MNHNY and CDR2 SVGAGI (reference sequence). Trimming shortened V by 6 bases and J by 12 bases, and 14 bases separated the two germline ends. The CDR3 DNA is TGTGCCAGCAGCGCGCGGGACACAGAGTACTTC. This codes for CASSARDTEYF.

This rearrangement joins TRBV25-1 to TRBJ2-7, with a possible D match to TRBD1 (5 bases). Trimming left V 2 bases short and J 5 bases short, with 16 bases between. The germline V gene has CDR1 MGHDK and CDR2 SYGVNS. The CDR3 is 15 amino acids. As DNA, the CDR3 is TGTGCCAGCAGTGAAGTAGGGGCGAGGATAAACGAGCAGTACTTC. Protein: CASSEVGARINEQYF.

This clone occurred a few times. The rearrangement joins TRBV2 to TRBJ2-1; 11 bases are shared with TRBD2. After removal of 5 bases from V and 6 bases from J, the junction contained 12 bases not matched to a gene. CDR1 and CDR2 (germline): SNHLY, FYNNEI. CDR3 length: 17 amino acids. The CDR3 spells CASSSPWTSGFFNEQFF. The CDR3 nucleotides read TGTGCCAGCAGTTCCCCCTGGACTAGCGGGTTTTTCAATGAGCAGTTCTTC.

J is TRBJ2-3 and V is TRBV2; a possible D gene is TRBD2 (6 bases). Germline lookup yields CDR1 SNHLY and CDR2 FYNNEI. CDR3 length: 11 residues. The V and J ends lost 7 bases and 15 bases respectively, with 17 bases between them. The CDR3 loop is CASTSLRGLYF. DNA for the CDR3: TGTGCCAGCACATCTTTGCGGGGCCTTTATTTT.

J is TRBJ2-1 and V is TRBV10-2, with TRBD2 matching over 8 bases. CDR1 and CDR2 (germline): WSHSY, SAAADI. This CDR3 region has 11 residues. The V and J ends lost 11 bases and 9 bases, in that order; junction bases with no gene match: 6. CDR3 sequence: CAGTSGSEQFF. In DNA, the CDR3 is TGCGCCGGAACTAGCGGCTCTGAGCAGTTCTTC.

This clone was recorded a few times. This chain links TRBV5-4 with TRBJ2-2; TRBD1 matches 7 bases. In germline, CDR1 is SGHNT, CDR2 YYREEE (reference sequence). The length of the CDR3 is 15 residues. V shed 5 bases, J shed 0 bases, and the junction held 4 bases outside the gene matches. The CDR3 DNA is TGTGCCAGCAGATGGACAGGAGCGAACACCGGGGAGCTGTTTTTT. It yields the protein CASRWTGANTGELFF.

The genes are TRBV2 and TRBJ2-2, with D unclear. This CDR3 is built from 14 residues. V dropped 9 bases and J dropped 1 base, with 12 bases sitting between them. The germline CDR1 and CDR2 sequences are SNHLY and FYNNEI. In DNA, the CDR3 is TGTGCCAGTTCAACCCGCCAGAACACCGGGGAGCTGTTTTTT. It is translated as CASSTRQNTGELFF.

This sequence joins TRBV9 and TRBJ2-2; a weak D match, TRBD1 (6 bases). The length of the CDR3 is 17 residues. In germline, CDR1 is SGDLS, CDR2 YYNGEE. Trimming cost V 0 bases and J 4 bases, with 16 bases left between them. The CDR3 DNA sequence: TGTGCCAGCAGCGTAGGCCTCCCCCGGGACACCACCGGGGAGCTGTTTTTT. It encodes CASSVGLPRDTTGELFF.

Points on this clone: Other DNA sequences from this sample encode an identical CDR3 as well. V is TRBV9 and J is TRBJ1-1; no clear D gene. The CDR3 consists of 14 residues. V dropped 0 bases and J dropped 0 bases, with 6 bases sitting between them. The germline V gene encodes CDR1 SGDLS and CDR2 YYNGEE. CDR3 loop: CASSVGGMNTEAFF. As DNA, the CDR3 is TGTGCCAGCAGCGTAGGTGGGATGAACACTGAAGCTTTCTTT.

The chain couples TRBV19 to TRBJ1-5, with no clear D. V gave up 0 bases and J gave up 7 bases, with 7 bases separating them. Per the germline V gene, CDR1 is LNHDA and CDR2 is SQIVND (reference sequence). The CDR3 length is 13 residues. The CDR3 here is CASSIDARQPQHF. In DNA, the CDR3 is TGTGCCAGTAGTATAGATGCAAGACAGCCCCAGCATTTT.

The J gene is TRBJ2-7, the V gene TRBV12-3 or TRBV12-4, with D perhaps being TRBD1 or TRBD2 (7 bases each). The CDR3 totals 12 residues. The germline V and J ends were trimmed by 5 bases and 9 bases, with 14 bases remaining between them. CDR3 loop: CASSPARGGQYF. The CDR3 region has the DNA TGTGCCAGCAGTCCCGCCAGGGGGGGGCAGTACTTC.

This chain links TRBV7-2 with TRBJ2-7, with 8 positions matching TRBD1. Germline trimming cut 5 bases from V and 5 bases from J; bases unmatched to any gene: 8. Germline values: CDR1 SGHTA, CDR2 FQGNSA. The CDR3 extends over 14 amino acids. The DNA for the CDR3 is TGTGCCAGCAGCCTATGGACAGGGCGTAACGAGCAGTACTTC. Its translation is CASSLWTGRNEQYF.